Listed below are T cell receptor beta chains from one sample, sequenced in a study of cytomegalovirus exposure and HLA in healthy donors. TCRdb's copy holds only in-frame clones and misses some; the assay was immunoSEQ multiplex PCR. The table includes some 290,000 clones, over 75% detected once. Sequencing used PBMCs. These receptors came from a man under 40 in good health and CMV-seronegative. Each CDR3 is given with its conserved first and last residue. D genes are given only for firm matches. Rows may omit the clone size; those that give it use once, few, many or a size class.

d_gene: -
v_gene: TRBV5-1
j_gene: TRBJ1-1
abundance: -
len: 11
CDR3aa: CASRLTAEAFF
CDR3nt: TGCGCCAGCAGGCTAACCGCTGAAGCTTTCTTT

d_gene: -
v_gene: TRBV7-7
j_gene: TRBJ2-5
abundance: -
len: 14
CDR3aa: CASSLSGLGETQYF
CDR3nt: TGTGCCAGCAGCTTGTCGGGACTCGGGGAGACCCAGTACTTC

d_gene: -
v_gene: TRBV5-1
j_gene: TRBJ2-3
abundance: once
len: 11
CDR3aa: CASSLGDMRYF
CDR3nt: TGCGCCAGCAGCTTGGGGGACATGAGGTATTTT

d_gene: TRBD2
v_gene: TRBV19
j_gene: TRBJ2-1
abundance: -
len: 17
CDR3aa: CASSIDGLAGAYNEQFF
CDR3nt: TGTGCCAGTAGTATAGATGGGCTAGCGGGGGCCTACAATGAGCAGTTCTTC

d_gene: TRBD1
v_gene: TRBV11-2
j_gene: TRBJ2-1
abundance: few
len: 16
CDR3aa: CASSLETTTGLHEQFF
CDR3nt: TGTGCCAGCAGCTTAGAAACTACGACAGGGTTACATGAGCAGTTCTTC

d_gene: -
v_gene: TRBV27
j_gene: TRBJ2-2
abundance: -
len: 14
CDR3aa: CASSLRGRPGELFF
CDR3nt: TGTGCCAGCAGTTTGCGGGGGCGCCCCGGGGAGCTGTTTTTT

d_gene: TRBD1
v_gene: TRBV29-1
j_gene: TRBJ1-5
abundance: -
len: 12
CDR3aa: CSVETGVGPQHF
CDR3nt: TGCAGCGTTGAGACAGGGGTAGGGCCCCAGCATTTT

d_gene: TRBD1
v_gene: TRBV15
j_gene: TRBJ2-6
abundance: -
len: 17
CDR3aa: CATSSRTGYSGANVLTF
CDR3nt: TGTGCCACCAGCTCCAGGACAGGATACTCTGGGGCCAACGTCCTGACTTTC

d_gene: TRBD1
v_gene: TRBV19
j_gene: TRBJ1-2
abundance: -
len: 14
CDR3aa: CASNPRTGGYGYTF
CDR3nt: TGTGCCAGTAACCCTAGGACAGGGGGCTATGGCTACACCTTC

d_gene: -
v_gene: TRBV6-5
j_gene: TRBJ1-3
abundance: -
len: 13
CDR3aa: CASNQASGNTIYF
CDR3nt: TGTGCCAGCAATCAAGCCTCTGGAAACACCATATATTTT

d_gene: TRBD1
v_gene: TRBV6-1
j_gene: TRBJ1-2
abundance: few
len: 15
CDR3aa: CASRGQGAFRIGYTF
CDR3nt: TGTGCCAGCAGGGGACAGGGGGCCTTTCGGATTGGCTACACCTTC

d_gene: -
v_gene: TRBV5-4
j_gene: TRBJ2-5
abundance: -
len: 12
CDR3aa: CASSLNQLAQYF
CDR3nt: TGTGCCAGCAGCTTAAATCAGTTGGCCCAGTACTTC

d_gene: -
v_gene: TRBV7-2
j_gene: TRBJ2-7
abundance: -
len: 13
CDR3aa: CASSLLLGHEQYF
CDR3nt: TGTGCCAGCAGCTTACTTCTAGGCCACGAGCAGTACTTC

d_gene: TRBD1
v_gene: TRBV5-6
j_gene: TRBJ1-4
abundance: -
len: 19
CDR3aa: CASSFLTGAPSGDNEKLFF
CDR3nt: TGTGCCAGCAGCTTCCTAACAGGGGCCCCCTCTGGGGATAATGAAAAACTGTTTTTT

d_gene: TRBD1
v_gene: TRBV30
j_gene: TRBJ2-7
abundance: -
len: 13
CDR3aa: CAWSVSGGSEQYF
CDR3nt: TGTGCCTGGAGTGTATCAGGGGGCAGCGAGCAGTACTTC

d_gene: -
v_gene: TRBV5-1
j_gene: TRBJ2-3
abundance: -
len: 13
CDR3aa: CASSFIGTDTQYF
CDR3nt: TGCGCCAGCAGCTTCATAGGCACAGATACGCAGTATTTT

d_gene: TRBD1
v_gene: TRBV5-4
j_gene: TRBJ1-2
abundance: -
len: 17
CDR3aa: CASTRGGQRGTNYGYTF
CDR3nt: TGTGCCAGCACCCGTGGGGGACAGAGGGGGACTAACTATGGCTACACCTTC

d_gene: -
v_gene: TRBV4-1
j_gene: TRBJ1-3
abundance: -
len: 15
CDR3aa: CASSQGLISGNTIYF
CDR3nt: TGCGCCAGCAGCCAAGGACTGATCTCTGGAAACACCATATATTTT

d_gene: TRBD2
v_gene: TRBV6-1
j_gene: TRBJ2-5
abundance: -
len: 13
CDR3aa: CAIAAGGLETQYF
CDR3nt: TGTGCCATCGCAGCGGGGGGGCTGGAGACCCAGTACTTC

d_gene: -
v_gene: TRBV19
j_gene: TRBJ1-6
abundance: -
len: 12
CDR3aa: CASSHRDSPLHF
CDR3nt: TGTGCCAGTAGCCACCGGGATTCACCCCTCCACTTT

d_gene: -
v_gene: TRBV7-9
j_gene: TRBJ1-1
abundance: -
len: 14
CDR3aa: CASSLSGYTTEAFF
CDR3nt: TGTGCCAGCAGCTTAAGCGGATATACCACTGAAGCTTTCTTT

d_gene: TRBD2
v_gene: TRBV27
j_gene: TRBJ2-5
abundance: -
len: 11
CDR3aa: CATKRGETQYF
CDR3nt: TGTGCCACCAAGCGGGGAGAGACCCAGTACTTC

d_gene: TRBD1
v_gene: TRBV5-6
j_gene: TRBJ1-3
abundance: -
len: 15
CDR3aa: CASSIFRGSGNTIYF
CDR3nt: TGTGCCAGCAGCATCTTCAGGGGGAGTGGAAACACCATATATTTT

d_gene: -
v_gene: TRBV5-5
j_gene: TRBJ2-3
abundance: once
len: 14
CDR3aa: CASSLDKSTDTQYF
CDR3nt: TGTGCCAGCAGCTTGGACAAGAGCACAGATACGCAGTATTTT

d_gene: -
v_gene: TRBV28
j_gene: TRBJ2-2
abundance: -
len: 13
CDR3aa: CASSWAGSGELFF
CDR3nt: TGTGCCAGCAGTTGGGCGGGCTCCGGGGAGCTGTTTTTT

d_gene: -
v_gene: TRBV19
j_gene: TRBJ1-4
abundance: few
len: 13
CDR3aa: CASLGRAGEKLFF
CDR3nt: TGTGCCAGCCTGGGCCGGGCGGGGGAAAAACTGTTTTTT

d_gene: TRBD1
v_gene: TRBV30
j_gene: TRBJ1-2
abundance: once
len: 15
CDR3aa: CAWSKWTGGVYGYTF
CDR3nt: TGTGCCTGGAGTAAATGGACAGGGGGCGTCTATGGCTACACCTTC

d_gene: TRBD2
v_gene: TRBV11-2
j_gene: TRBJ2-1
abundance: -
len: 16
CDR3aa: CASSLLVAGGANEQFF
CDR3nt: TGTGCCAGCAGCTTACTTGTGGCGGGGGGAGCCAATGAGCAGTTCTTC

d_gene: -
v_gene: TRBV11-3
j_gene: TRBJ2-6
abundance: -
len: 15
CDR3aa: CASSLRSSGANVLTF
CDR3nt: TGTGCCAGCAGCTTAAGGAGCTCTGGGGCCAACGTCCTGACTTTC

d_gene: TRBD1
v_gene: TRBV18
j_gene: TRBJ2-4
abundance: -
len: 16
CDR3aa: CASSPDTGGPKNIQYF
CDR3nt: TGTGCCAGCTCACCGGACACAGGGGGACCCAAAAACATTCAGTACTTC

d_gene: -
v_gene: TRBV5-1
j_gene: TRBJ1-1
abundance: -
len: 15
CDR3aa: CASSSVTGRNTEAFF
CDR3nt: TGCGCCAGCAGCTCAGTGACAGGTCGGAACACTGAAGCTTTCTTT

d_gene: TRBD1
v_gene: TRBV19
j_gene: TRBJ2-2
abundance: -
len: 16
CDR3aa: CASSTTGGGNTGELFF
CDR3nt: TGTGCCAGTAGTACGACAGGGGGCGGGAACACCGGGGAGCTGTTTTTT

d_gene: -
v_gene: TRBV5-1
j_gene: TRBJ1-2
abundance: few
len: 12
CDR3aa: CASSLTGMGYTF
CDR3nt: TGCGCCAGCAGCTTGACAGGGATGGGCTACACCTTC

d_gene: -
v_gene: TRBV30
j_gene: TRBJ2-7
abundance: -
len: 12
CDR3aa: CAWSVRSYEQYF
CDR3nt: TGTGCCTGGAGTGTACGGTCCTACGAGCAGTACTTC

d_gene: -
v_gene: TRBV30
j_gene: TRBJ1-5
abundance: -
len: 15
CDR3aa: CAWSEGIHSNQPQHF
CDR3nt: TGTGCCTGGAGTGAGGGGATACATAGCAATCAGCCCCAGCATTTT

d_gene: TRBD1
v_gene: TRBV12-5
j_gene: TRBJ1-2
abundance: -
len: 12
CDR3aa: CASGRQGDGYTF
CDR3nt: TGTGCTAGTGGGAGACAGGGAGATGGCTACACCTTC

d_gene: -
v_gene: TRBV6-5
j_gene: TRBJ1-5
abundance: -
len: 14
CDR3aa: CASSYGQYNQPQHF
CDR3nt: TGTGCCAGCAGTTACGGGCAGTATAATCAGCCCCAGCATTTT

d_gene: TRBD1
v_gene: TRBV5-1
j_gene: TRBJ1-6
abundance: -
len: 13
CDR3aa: CASKDRGDSPLHF
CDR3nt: TGCGCCAGCAAGGACAGGGGTGATTCACCCCTCCACTTT

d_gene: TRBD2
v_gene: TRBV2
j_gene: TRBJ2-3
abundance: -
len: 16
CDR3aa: CASNGRGVGSTDTQYF
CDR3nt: TGTGCCAGCAATGGGCGGGGGGTAGGTAGCACAGATACGCAGTATTTT

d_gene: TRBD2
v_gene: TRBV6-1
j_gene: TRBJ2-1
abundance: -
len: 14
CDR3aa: CASQGTSRRVEQFF
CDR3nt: TGTGCCAGCCAAGGGACTAGTCGGAGGGTCGAGCAGTTCTTC

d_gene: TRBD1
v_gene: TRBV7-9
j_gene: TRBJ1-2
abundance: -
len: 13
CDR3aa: CASSPQGNYGYTF
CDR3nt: TGTGCCAGCAGTCCACAGGGGAACTATGGCTACACCTTC

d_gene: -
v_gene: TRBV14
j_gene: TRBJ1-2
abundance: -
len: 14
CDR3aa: CASSRLQGNGGYTF
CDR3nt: TGTGCCAGCAGCCGGCTACAGGGAAACGGTGGCTACACCTTC

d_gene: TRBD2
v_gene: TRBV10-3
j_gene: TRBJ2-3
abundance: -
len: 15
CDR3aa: CAISEWVAGGDTQYF
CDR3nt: TGTGCCATCAGTGAGTGGGTAGCGGGGGGAGATACGCAGTATTTT

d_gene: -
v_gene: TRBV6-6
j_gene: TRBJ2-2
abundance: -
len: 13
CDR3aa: CASRMASSGELFF
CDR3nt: TGTGCCAGCAGAATGGCATCATCCGGGGAGCTGTTTTTT

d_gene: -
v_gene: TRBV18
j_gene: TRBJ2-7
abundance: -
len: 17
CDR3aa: CASSPSAGVRSSYEQYF
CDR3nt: TGTGCCAGCTCACCGTCGGCAGGGGTTCGAAGCTCCTACGAGCAGTACTTC

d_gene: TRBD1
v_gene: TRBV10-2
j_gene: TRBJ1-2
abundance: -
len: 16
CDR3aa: CASSDTDRGLRYGYTF
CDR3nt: TGCGCCAGCAGTGATACGGACAGGGGGTTAAGATATGGCTACACCTTC